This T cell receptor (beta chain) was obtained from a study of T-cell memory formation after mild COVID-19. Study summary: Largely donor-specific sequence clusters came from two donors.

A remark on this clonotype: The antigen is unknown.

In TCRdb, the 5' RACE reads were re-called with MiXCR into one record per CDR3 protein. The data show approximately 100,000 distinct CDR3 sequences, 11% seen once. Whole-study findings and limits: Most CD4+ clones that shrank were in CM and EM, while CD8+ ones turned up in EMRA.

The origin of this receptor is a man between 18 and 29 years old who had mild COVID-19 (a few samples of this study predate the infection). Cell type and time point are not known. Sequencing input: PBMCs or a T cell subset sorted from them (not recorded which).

CDR3 DNA: TGCAGCGCCCGCACTACTAGCGGGGGGGCGCATGAGCAGTTCTTC. This gives the protein CSARTTSGGAHEQFF. The chain uses TRBV29-1 and TRBJ2-1, with 13 bases matching TRBD2. CDR1 and CDR2 from the germline V gene are SQVTM and ANQGSEA. The CDR3 totals 15 residues. The J segment lost 8 bases and the V segment lost 7 bases, leaving 11 bases of the junction unmatched.